These 23 T cell receptor beta chains were all obtained from the same sample, sequenced in a study of cytomegalovirus exposure and HLA in healthy donors. PCR was performed using 60 Vbeta and 13 Jbeta primers. Sequencing used immunoSEQ multiplex PCR; TCRdb keeps in-frame clones, though not all of them. This sample has around 67,000 clones, with approximately 80% found just once. Material: PBMCs. These receptors were obtained from a man between 18 and 29 years old in good health and CMV-seropositive.

V usage is TRBV4-1 and J usage is TRBJ1-6, with a tentative D call TRBD1 (6 bases). CDR1 and CDR2 (germline): MGHRA, YSYEKL. This CDR3 spans 18 amino acids. Trimming left V 0 bases short and J 3 bases short, with 15 bases between. DNA for the CDR3: TGCGCCAGCAGCCAAGATGCTAACAGGGTAGGCTATAATTCACCCCTCCACTTT. Translation: CASSQDANRVGYNSPLHF.

This chain links TRBV6-6 with TRBJ1-5; TRBD1 aligns across 10 bases. CDR3 length equals 14 residues. Germline-derived CDR1 and CDR2 are MNHNY and SVGAGI (reference sequence). V lost 7 bases, J lost 5 bases, and 5 bases stayed unmatched. The CDR3 DNA sequence: TGTGCCAGCACGGGACAGGGGAAGGATCAGCCCCAGCATTTT. It yields the protein CASTGQGKDQPQHF.

This clone appeared a few times. The CDR3 DNA reads as TGTGCCAGTAGTGACGACAGGGCGAGCACTGAAGCTTTCTTT. It yields the protein CASSDDRASTEAFF. The chain couples TRBV19 to TRBJ1-1, with 7 bases aligning to TRBD1. Germline V gene data show CDR1 as LNHDA and CDR2 as SQIVND (reference sequence). Trimming cost V 5 bases and J 4 bases; bases outside gene matches: 7. This CDR3 has 14 amino acids.

The chain joins TRBV5-4 to TRBJ1-1; TRBD1 is a possible D gene (5 bases). Germline CDR1 reads SGHNT; CDR2 reads YYREEE (reference sequence). CDR3 length equals 15 residues. The germline V and J ends were trimmed by 0 bases and 1 base, with 10 bases remaining between them. CDR3 amino acids: CASSLVGRENTEAFF. The DNA of the CDR3 is TGTGCCAGCAGCTTGGTGGGCAGGGAGAACACTGAAGCTTTCTTT.

This clone came up once. Other nucleotide sequences in the sample specify the same CDR3. This rearrangement joins TRBV15 to TRBJ2-7; the D gene is possibly TRBD2 (5 bases). V gave up 3 bases and J gave up 0 bases, with 9 bases separating them. Germline V lookup: CDR1 LNHNV, CDR2 YYDKDF (reference sequence). The CDR3 totals 14 residues. CDR3 sequence reads: CATSRDTSSYEQYF. The CDR3 nucleotides are TGTGCCACCAGCAGGGATACTAGCTCCTACGAGCAGTACTTC. Looking up the rest from reference TRBV15 and TRBJ2-7 gives the full variable domain: DAMVIQNPRYQVTQFGKPVTLSCSQTLNHNVMYWYQQKSSQAPKLLFHYYDKDFNNEADTPDNFQSRRPNTSFCFLDIRSPGLGDTAMYLCATSRDTSSYEQYFGPGTRLTVT.

The V call is TRBV6-5, the J call TRBJ1-1, with 8 bases identical to TRBD1. The CDR3 totals 14 residues. Germline loops: CDR1 MNHEY, CDR2 SVGAGI. V trimming: 2 bases; J trimming: 5 bases; junction bases outside the gene matches: 4. This CDR3 reads CASSYQGAGTEAFF. CDR3 sequence (DNA): TGTGCCAGCAGTTACCAGGGGGCCGGGACTGAAGCTTTCTTT.

The J gene is TRBJ1-1, the V gene TRBV5-8, with TRBD1 matching 8 bases. The J segment lost 0 bases and the V segment lost 4 bases, leaving 11 bases of the junction unmatched. Germline V gives CDR1 SGHTS, CDR2 YDEGEE. This CDR3 is built from 17 residues. The CDR3 loop is CASSRGDRPDMNTEAFF. CDR3 DNA sequence: TGTGCCAGCAGCCGAGGGGACAGGCCAGATATGAACACTGAAGCTTTCTTT.

The chain uses TRBV30 and TRBJ2-5; tentative D call: TRBD1 (5 bases). The CDR3 has 14 amino acids. The V end was cut by 5 bases, the J end by 0 bases, with 13 bases between. Germline CDR1 reads GTSNPN; CDR2 reads SVGIG (reference sequence). CDR3 amino acids: CAWAWQGYQETQYF. DNA of the CDR3: TGTGCCTGGGCTTGGCAGGGTTACCAAGAGACCCAGTACTTC.

CDR3 sequence reads: CAWRDGGAGCFF. The CDR3 coding sequence is TGTGCCTGGAGGGACGGGGGAGCTGGATGTTTCTTT. The rearrangement uses TRBV30 and TRBJ1-1, with D possibly TRBD1 on 5 matching bases. Germline V gene lookup returns CDR1 GTSNPN and CDR2 SVGIG (reference sequence). This CDR3 region has 12 residues. The ends were cut back, 3 bases at V and 13 bases at J, with 18 bases in the middle. Together with reference TRBV30 and TRBJ1-1, the CDR3 gives the full variable domain: SQTIHQWPATLVQPVGSPLSLECTVEGTSNPNLYWYRQAAGRGLQLLFYSVGIGQISSEVPQNLSASRPQDRQFILSSKKLLLSDSGFYLCAWRDGGAGCFFGQGTRLTVV.

In DNA form, the CDR3 reads TGTGCCAGCAGGAGGACAGGGAATTGGGACTACACCTTC. It encodes CASRRTGNWDYTF. The rearrangement uses TRBV6-1 and TRBJ1-2; the match to TRBD1 covers 8 bases. Trimming at V came to 6 bases and at J to 10 bases, leaving 10 bases not matched to a gene. CDR1 is MNHNS and CDR2 is SASEGT in the germline V gene. The CDR3 spans 13 residues.

This clone occurred a few times. J is TRBJ2-6 and V is TRBV29-1, with TRBD2 identical over 7 bases. Per the germline V gene, CDR1 is SQVTM and CDR2 is ANQGSEA. This CDR3 has 15 residues. V shed 6 bases and J 0 bases; nucleotides not matched to a gene: 5. The CDR3 spells CSVGGGRSGANVLTF. Here the CDR3 DNA reads TGCAGCGTGGGCGGGGGTCGCTCTGGGGCCAACGTCCTGACTTTC. The variable domain in full, completed from reference TRBV29-1 and TRBJ2-6, reads SAVISQKPSRDICQRGTSLTIQCQVDSQVTMMFWYRQQPGQSLTLIATANQGSEATYESGFVIDKFPISRPNLTFSTLTVSNMSPEDSSIYLCSVGGGRSGANVLTFGAGSRLTVL.

The gene calls are TRBV30 and TRBJ2-7, with D maybe TRBD1 (6 bases). The CDR3 has 13 amino acids. Germline CDR1 is GTSNPN and CDR2 is SVGIG (reference sequence). V lost 2 bases and J lost 3, with 11 bases in between. For the CDR3, the DNA is TGTGCCTGGAGTAGGGGACAACTCTACGAGCAGTACTTC. Residues: CAWSRGQLYEQYF. The full variable domain, its missing parts supplied by reference TRBV30 and TRBJ2-7, is SQTIHQWPATLVQPVGSPLSLECTVEGTSNPNLYWYRQAAGRGLQLLFYSVGIGQISSEVPQNLSASRPQDRQFILSSKKLLLSDSGFYLCAWSRGQLYEQYFGPGTRLTVT.

V and J are TRBV20-1 and TRBJ2-3; D not resolved. The CDR3 has 11 residues. The germline gives CDR1 DFQATT, CDR2 SNEGSKA (reference sequence). Trimming pared 5 bases from V and 6 bases from J, leaving 9 bases between. The CDR3 coding sequence is TGCAGTGCTCCTATGGAGGATACGCAGTATTTT. It translates to CSAPMEDTQYF.

Comments on this clone: The junction shows a germline mismatch at one end, possibly a read error. The genes are TRBV5-1 and TRBJ1-1; D ambiguous. The CDR3 extends over 12 amino acids. Germline loops: CDR1 SGHRS, CDR2 YFSETQ. The CDR3 DNA follows: TGCGCCAGCAGCAGCGGAGAGGGCCCCCCTCTCTTT. Translation: CASSSGEGPPLF. The variable domain in full, with the rest retrieved from reference TRBV5-1 and TRBJ1-1, is KAGVTQTPRYLIKTRGQQVTLSCSPISGHRSVSWYQQTPGQGLQFLFEYFSETQRNKGNFPGRFSGRQFSNSRSEMNVSTLELGDSALYLCASSSGEGPPLFGQGTRLTVV.

The chain combines TRBV9 with TRBJ2-2; D is unresolved. This CDR3 comprises 14 residues. CDR1 is SGDLS, CDR2 YYNGEE, per germline. V was cut by 4 bases and J by 5 bases, with 12 bases left in between. The CDR3 reads CASSRSGGTGELFF. The CDR3 nucleotides read TGTGCCAGCAGCCGGAGTGGCGGAACCGGGGAGCTGTTTTTT.

The chain joins TRBV7-9 to TRBJ2-3, with a possible D match to TRBD1 (5 bases). The CDR3 spans 12 residues. V lost 5 bases to trimming and J lost 5 bases, with 8 bases between them. Germline CDR1 SEHNR, CDR2 FQNEAQ (reference sequence). DNA of the CDR3: TGTGCCAGCAGCCCTCAGGGAGATACGCAGTATTTT. It specifies CASSPQGDTQYF.

The chain combines TRBV5-4 with TRBJ1-2; possible D gene TRBD1, 5 bases. The CDR3 runs 17 residues. Germline V CDR1 and CDR2: SGHNT, YYREEE (reference sequence). V shed 2 bases and J shed 3 bases, with 20 bases lying between them. The CDR3 sequence: CASSFSGYDWGDYGYTF. The CDR3 coding sequence is TGTGCCAGCAGCTTTTCAGGGTATGACTGGGGCGACTATGGCTACACCTTC.

As to this clone: A read error may account for a junction end that differs from germline. J is TRBJ2-3 and V is TRBV7-7, with D possibly matching TRBD2 (6 bases). Germline-derived CDR1 and CDR2 are SSHAT and FNYEAQ (reference sequence). The CDR3 sequence is 15 residues long. The CDR3 region has the DNA TGTGCTAGCAGCTTAGGTAGGGGAGGAACAGATACGCAGTATTTT. The encoded protein is CASSLGRGGTDTQYF.

The chain couples TRBV6-7 to TRBJ2-3; perhaps TRBD2 as D (5 bases). TRBV6-7 is classed as an ORF, of uncertain function. This CDR3 region has 15 residues. Deletions cut 0 bases from V and 2 bases from J, with 9 bases between. The CDR3 protein is CASSYSERDTDTQYF. The DNA of the CDR3 is TGTGCCAGCAGTTACTCTGAACGGGACACAGATACGCAGTATTTT.

J is TRBJ1-5 and V is TRBV7-9; D might be TRBD1 (5 bases). The CDR3 has 14 residues. Trimming took off 5 bases at V and 0 bases at J, with 8 bases between the two ends. The germline CDR1 and CDR2 sequences are SEHNR and FQNEAQ (reference sequence). The CDR3 coding sequence is TGTGCCAGCAGCACCGGGGGTAGCAATCAGCCCCAGCATTTT. Translating gives CASSTGGSNQPQHF.

This sequence joins TRBV4-1 and TRBJ2-1, with 7 bases identical to TRBD2. The ends lost 0 bases at V and 0 bases at J; junction bases unmatched: 14. Per germline, CDR1 MGHRA and CDR2 YSYEKL. This CDR3 is 20 amino acids long. The CDR3 sequence: CASSQDLSVAGLSSYNEQFF. The CDR3 coding sequence is TGCGCCAGCAGCCAAGATCTGTCGGTAGCGGGTTTAAGCTCCTACAATGAGCAGTTCTTC.

V and J are TRBV5-1 and TRBJ1-1, with no clear D. Trimming stripped 4 bases from V and 0 bases from J, with 7 bases between. Looked up from germline, CDR1 is SGHRS and CDR2 is YFSETQ. CDR3 size: 13 residues. CDR3 region: CASSRDLNTEAFF. CDR3 bases: TGCGCCAGCAGCCGTGACTTGAACACTGAAGCTTTCTTT.

The chain recombines TRBV30 with TRBJ2-3, with D perhaps TRBD1 (6 bases). V gave up 2 bases and J gave up 6 bases, with 12 bases separating them. In germline, CDR1 is GTSNPN, CDR2 SVGIG (reference sequence). The CDR3 consists of 13 residues. The CDR3 region is CAWSTGYKDTQYF. The CDR3 nucleotides read TGTGCCTGGAGTACAGGGTACAAGGATACGCAGTATTTT. Full variable domain (outside the CDR3, taken from reference TRBV30 and TRBJ2-3): SQTIHQWPATLVQPVGSPLSLECTVEGTSNPNLYWYRQAAGRGLQLLFYSVGIGQISSEVPQNLSASRPQDRQFILSSKKLLLSDSGFYLCAWSTGYKDTQYFGPGTRLTVL.